This is a list of T cell receptor beta chains from one sample in a study of blood T cell repertoires in COVID-19. Method: immunoSEQ multiplex PCR; TCRdb's copy keeps in-frame clones and lacks some. The sample includes about 100,000 clones, about 91% of them seen just once. Sequencing input: peripheral blood. The source is a man aged 50 or older with active or convalescent COVID-19. Both conserved end residues are part of each CDR3. Each record gives: V gene, clone size, D gene, J gene, CDR3 protein. D genes are given only for firm matches. Clone size is shown for a subset of rows, as once, few, many or a class of expanded clone.

v_call: TRBV25-1
clone_size: NA
d_call: NA
j_call: TRBJ1-1
cdr3_aa: CASSGRSAGNTEAFF

v_call: TRBV3-1/TRBV3-2
clone_size: NA
d_call: NA
j_call: TRBJ1-6
cdr3_aa: CASSQVLGSNSPLHF

v_call: TRBV18
clone_size: NA
d_call: NA
j_call: TRBJ2-5
cdr3_aa: CASSPGEGETQYF

v_call: TRBV29-1
clone_size: NA
d_call: NA
j_call: TRBJ2-1
cdr3_aa: CSVETQGRGVNEQFF

v_call: TRBV27
clone_size: NA
d_call: TRBD2
j_call: TRBJ2-7
cdr3_aa: CASSRLAGAYEQYF

v_call: TRBV6-2/TRBV6-3
clone_size: NA
d_call: NA
j_call: TRBJ2-1
cdr3_aa: CASSPLARNDNEQFF

v_call: TRBV5-1
clone_size: NA
d_call: NA
j_call: TRBJ1-2
cdr3_aa: CASSFAGGHGYTF

v_call: TRBV10-1
clone_size: NA
d_call: NA
j_call: TRBJ2-1
cdr3_aa: CASSEDPNPSYNEQFF

v_call: TRBV19
clone_size: NA
d_call: TRBD2
j_call: TRBJ2-6
cdr3_aa: CASSPAQGLAGLSGANVLTF

v_call: TRBV27
clone_size: NA
d_call: TRBD2
j_call: TRBJ2-5
cdr3_aa: CASKSLAYGPQETQYF

v_call: TRBV29-1
clone_size: NA
d_call: TRBD1
j_call: TRBJ2-5
cdr3_aa: CSVEDGGSRDREFETQYF

v_call: TRBV5-1
clone_size: NA
d_call: TRBD1
j_call: TRBJ2-3
cdr3_aa: CASSPGQGPDTQYF

v_call: TRBV30
clone_size: NA
d_call: NA
j_call: TRBJ2-5
cdr3_aa: CAWSQGGETQYF

v_call: TRBV7-6
clone_size: NA
d_call: NA
j_call: TRBJ2-3
cdr3_aa: CASSSLGTGDTQYF

v_call: TRBV28
clone_size: NA
d_call: TRBD2
j_call: TRBJ2-7
cdr3_aa: CASSPLLAGAQPGYEQYF

v_call: TRBV6-5
clone_size: NA
d_call: NA
j_call: TRBJ1-3
cdr3_aa: CASSYKPGSLNTIYF

v_call: TRBV5-1
clone_size: NA
d_call: TRBD1
j_call: TRBJ1-2
cdr3_aa: CASSLGTDTYGYTF

v_call: TRBV7-9
clone_size: once
d_call: NA
j_call: TRBJ1-3
cdr3_aa: CASSLGGRAGSSGNTIYF

v_call: TRBV19
clone_size: NA
d_call: TRBD1
j_call: TRBJ2-7
cdr3_aa: CASTSRDRPYEQYF

v_call: TRBV28
clone_size: NA
d_call: TRBD2
j_call: TRBJ2-1
cdr3_aa: CASRTSGSFEQFF

v_call: TRBV28
clone_size: NA
d_call: NA
j_call: TRBJ2-7
cdr3_aa: CASSTQGYEQYF

v_call: TRBV3-1/TRBV3-2
clone_size: once
d_call: NA
j_call: TRBJ1-2
cdr3_aa: CASSQERGRDYTF

v_call: TRBV3-1/TRBV3-2
clone_size: NA
d_call: TRBD2
j_call: TRBJ2-1
cdr3_aa: CASSQRAGGHNEQFF

v_call: TRBV6-5
clone_size: NA
d_call: TRBD1
j_call: TRBJ1-1
cdr3_aa: CASSGQGFPEAFF

v_call: TRBV7-9
clone_size: NA
d_call: TRBD1
j_call: TRBJ1-2
cdr3_aa: CASSKGQNYGYTF

v_call: TRBV27
clone_size: NA
d_call: NA
j_call: TRBJ1-6
cdr3_aa: CASSLSAPSKGSPLHF

v_call: TRBV25-1
clone_size: NA
d_call: TRBD1
j_call: TRBJ2-7
cdr3_aa: CASREKGQYDEQYF

v_call: TRBV11-2
clone_size: NA
d_call: TRBD2
j_call: TRBJ2-7
cdr3_aa: CASSYVAGMVEQYF

v_call: TRBV4-1
clone_size: NA
d_call: NA
j_call: TRBJ2-2
cdr3_aa: CASSQDQDYVTGELFF

v_call: TRBV27
clone_size: NA
d_call: NA
j_call: TRBJ2-2
cdr3_aa: CASSLYRAGGELFF

v_call: TRBV9
clone_size: NA
d_call: NA
j_call: TRBJ2-7
cdr3_aa: CASSVGSGEGYEQYF

v_call: TRBV30
clone_size: NA
d_call: TRBD1
j_call: TRBJ2-1
cdr3_aa: CAWQTGGSSYNEQFF

v_call: TRBV7-9
clone_size: NA
d_call: TRBD1
j_call: TRBJ2-7
cdr3_aa: CASSLTGGAVYEQYF

v_call: TRBV25-1
clone_size: NA
d_call: NA
j_call: TRBJ1-2
cdr3_aa: CASSPLGAGGYTF

v_call: TRBV6-2/TRBV6-3
clone_size: few
d_call: NA
j_call: TRBJ1-2
cdr3_aa: CASSYYIQGVNYGYTF

v_call: TRBV9
clone_size: NA
d_call: TRBD2
j_call: TRBJ2-1
cdr3_aa: CASSADPASGRGNEQFF

v_call: TRBV28
clone_size: NA
d_call: NA
j_call: TRBJ1-1
cdr3_aa: CASSPTQGMNTEAFF

v_call: TRBV6-2/TRBV6-3
clone_size: NA
d_call: NA
j_call: TRBJ1-5
cdr3_aa: CASSYTGYQPQHF

v_call: TRBV5-4
clone_size: NA
d_call: TRBD1
j_call: TRBJ1-2
cdr3_aa: CASSSLKQGARNYGYTF

v_call: TRBV7-8
clone_size: NA
d_call: TRBD2
j_call: TRBJ2-3
cdr3_aa: CASSPSGLAGFSSSTDTQYF

v_call: TRBV9
clone_size: NA
d_call: NA
j_call: TRBJ1-1
cdr3_aa: CASSVGEGLGTEAFF

v_call: TRBV6-1
clone_size: NA
d_call: NA
j_call: TRBJ2-7
cdr3_aa: CASSEGGSEQYF

v_call: TRBV13
clone_size: NA
d_call: TRBD2
j_call: TRBJ2-2
cdr3_aa: CASSLGGSGSGELFF

v_call: TRBV19
clone_size: NA
d_call: TRBD1
j_call: TRBJ2-2
cdr3_aa: CASRDRPNTGELFF

v_call: TRBV4-3
clone_size: NA
d_call: NA
j_call: TRBJ1-1
cdr3_aa: CASSQEGWRAATEAFF

v_call: TRBV3-1/TRBV3-2
clone_size: NA
d_call: TRBD2
j_call: TRBJ2-5
cdr3_aa: CASSTKSLAGIKETQYF

v_call: TRBV29-1
clone_size: NA
d_call: TRBD1
j_call: TRBJ2-2
cdr3_aa: CSVEDRGQGANTGELFF

v_call: TRBV19
clone_size: NA
d_call: TRBD2
j_call: TRBJ2-2
cdr3_aa: CASSILASGNTGELFF

v_call: TRBV11-2
clone_size: NA
d_call: NA
j_call: TRBJ1-5
cdr3_aa: CASSLDWGGNQPQHF

v_call: TRBV2
clone_size: NA
d_call: NA
j_call: TRBJ1-5
cdr3_aa: CASKGGISNQPQHF

v_call: TRBV6-6
clone_size: few
d_call: NA
j_call: TRBJ2-7
cdr3_aa: CASSFDISYEQYF

v_call: TRBV27
clone_size: NA
d_call: NA
j_call: TRBJ1-1
cdr3_aa: CASSLGRGQLTEAFF

v_call: TRBV30
clone_size: NA
d_call: NA
j_call: TRBJ1-1
cdr3_aa: CAAGPNTEAFF

v_call: TRBV9
clone_size: NA
d_call: TRBD1
j_call: TRBJ1-6
cdr3_aa: CASSVGQGMGNSPLHF

v_call: TRBV5-4
clone_size: NA
d_call: TRBD2
j_call: TRBJ2-5
cdr3_aa: CASSLKPSGQETQYF